The clone carrying this T cell receptor beta chain was seen at least ten times. Its antigen is unidentified. J lost 5 bases, V lost 5 bases, and 9 bases had no gene match. CDR3 length equals 16 residues. In germline, CDR1 is SGHVS, CDR2 FNYEAQ. This specimen comes from a study of T cell repertoires in cytomegalovirus infection. Points from the study as a whole: Pooled public TCR beta family frequency picked out CMV carriers with the relevant HLA. HLA-C-restricted TCR beta clonotypes specific for CMV led the ex vivo response.

MiXCR, run by TCRdb on the reads, gives a single entry per CDR3 protein. The data show about 920,000 distinct CDR3 sequences, roughly 30% seen once. The specimen was cultured CD8+ T cells from PBMCs, collected from culture after CMV antigen stimulation. This TCR came from a human donor in good health (CMV status not recorded). Some clones in this sample may be carry-over from other donors' samples. The chain is built from TRBV7-6 and TRBJ2-1; TRBD2 aligns across 10 bases. CDR3 sequence (DNA): TGTGCCAGCAGCCGTGCCGTAGCGGGGGGAAACAATGAGCAGTTCTTC. Encoded protein: CASSRAVAGGNNEQFF.